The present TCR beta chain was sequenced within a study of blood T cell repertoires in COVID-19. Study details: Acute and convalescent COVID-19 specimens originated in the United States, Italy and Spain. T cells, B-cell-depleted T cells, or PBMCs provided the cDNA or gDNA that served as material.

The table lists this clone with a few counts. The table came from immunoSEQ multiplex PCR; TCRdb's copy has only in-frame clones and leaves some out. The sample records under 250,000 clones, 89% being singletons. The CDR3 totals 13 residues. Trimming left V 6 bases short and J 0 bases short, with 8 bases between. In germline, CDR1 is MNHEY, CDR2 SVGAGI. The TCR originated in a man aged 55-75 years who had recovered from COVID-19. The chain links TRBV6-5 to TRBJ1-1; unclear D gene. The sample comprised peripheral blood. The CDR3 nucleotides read TGTGCCAGCAGCCAACAGATGAACACTGAAGCTTTCTTT. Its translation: CASSQQMNTEAFF.